This T cell receptor beta chain was recorded in a study of T cell responses to AZD1222 COVID-19 vaccine. The study, taken as a whole, reports: Only after the peak T cell response were repertoires sampled.

TCRdb's copy holds only in-frame clones and misses some; the assay was immunoSEQ multiplex PCR. The repertoire has around 110,000 clones, about 91% of them found once; the top ten carry around 1.6%. About this clone: Its antigen is still unknown.

The sequence came from an adult who received the AZD1222 COVID-19 vaccine. The specimen comprised peripheral blood, sampled 28 days after the second AZD1222 dose.

In DNA, the CDR3 is TGTGCCAGCAGTGAAGAGATAGCCGGGACAGGGGTTGGAGATCAGCCCCAGCATTTT. This translates into CASSEEIAGTGVGDQPQHF. This chain connects TRBV6-1 to TRBJ1-5; 10 positions agree with TRBD1. V was clipped by 1 base and J by 5 bases; unmatched bases: 14. In germline, CDR1 is MNHNS, CDR2 SASEGT. The CDR3 consists of 19 residues.